This T cell receptor (beta chain) was found in a study of cytomegalovirus exposure and HLA in healthy donors. For the study at large: The study's early data release held tens of millions of unique TCRs from HLA-typed donors.

Use of 60 Vbeta and 13 Jbeta primers characterized the PCR. The data were produced by immunoSEQ multiplex PCR, yet TCRdb's version contains in-frame clones alone and is incomplete. Of approximately 290,000 clones detected, 80% appear once; the ten largest clones hold more than 0.3%. Per germline, CDR1 SEHNR and CDR2 FQNEAQ (reference sequence). The CDR3 has 13 residues. A note on this clone: Its antigen is not known. Germline is not matched at one junction end, which may reflect a read error.

Study findings and constraints: An analysis done earlier found most TCR beta V segments productive about 90% or about 30% of the time. What a later analysis showed was that several of the most significant clusters appeared linked to common viral pathogens.

Material for sequencing was PBMCs. The clonotype was recovered from a girl aged 2 to 10 in good health and CMV-seronegative. J is TRBJ2-7 and V is TRBV7-9; D is perhaps TRBD1 (6 bases). The CDR3 protein is CSSSLSGTNEQYF. DNA of the CDR3: TGTTCCAGCAGCTTATCCGGGACAAACGAGCAGTACTTC.